The clone carrying this T cell receptor (beta chain) is a singleton in its sample. The sample is drawn from a study of blood T cell repertoires in COVID-19. Study at large: T cells, B-cell-depleted T cells, or PBMCs supplied cDNA or gDNA.

CDR1 is SGDLS, CDR2 YYNGEE, per germline. Trimming removed 0 bases from V and 5 bases from J, with 8 bases in between. The CDR3 covers 14 residues. The table came from immunoSEQ multiplex PCR; TCRdb's copy has only in-frame clones and leaves some out. Of fewer than 200,000 clones in the sample, roughly 84% were seen once. The V and J genes are TRBV9 and TRBJ2-2; D is perhaps TRBD2 (5 bases). The clonotype originates from a human donor in a cohort sampled during active COVID-19. The sequenced sample consisted of peripheral blood. In DNA, the CDR3 is TGTGCCAGCAGCGTAGATGCGGGTACCGGGGAGCTGTTTTTT. This sequence encodes CASSVDAGTGELFF. The full variable domain, its missing parts supplied by reference TRBV9 and TRBJ2-2, is DSGVTQTPKHLITATGQRVTLRCSPRSGDLSVYWYQQSLDQGLQFLIQYYNGEERAKGNILERFSAQQFPDLHSELNLSSLELGDSALYFCASSVDAGTGELFFGEGSRLTVL.